This T cell receptor (beta chain) was captured in a study of early T cells in non-severe SARS-CoV-2 infection. Across the whole study: Bulk RNA from unsorted whole blood was sequenced; chains were unpaired.

Whole-study findings and limits: The study's VDJdb matching favored anti-spike CD8 responses and missed private and CD4 specificities.

Worth noting for this clonotype: What it recognizes is unknown.

Trimming left V 0 bases short and J 0 bases short, with 15 bases between. From germline, CDR1 is SEHNR and CDR2 FQNEAQ (reference sequence). The length of the CDR3 is 17 residues. Individual cDNA molecules received unique molecular identifiers during library preparation. TCRdb re-analysed the 5' RACE reads in MiXCR, keeping a single row per CDR3 protein. This table has around 58,000 distinct CDR3 sequences, about 8% appearing once. The material sequenced was whole blood, taken at baseline. The receptor was derived from an adult who was a healthcare worker with PCR-confirmed SARS-CoV-2 infection or an uninfected control (not recorded which). The V gene is TRBV7-9, the J gene TRBJ2-7, with unresolved D. CDR3 nucleotide sequence: TGTGCCAGCAGCTTAGCGCATGTTGCGGTATCCTCCTACGAGCAGTACTTC. The encoded protein is CASSLAHVAVSSYEQYF. Complete variable domain (other parts from reference TRBV7-9 and TRBJ2-7): DTGVSQNPRHKITKRGQNVTFRCDPISEHNRLYWYRQTLGQGPEFLTYFQNEAQLEKSRLLSDRFSAERPKGSFSTLEIQRTEQGDSAMYLCASSLAHVAVSSYEQYFGPGTRLTVT.